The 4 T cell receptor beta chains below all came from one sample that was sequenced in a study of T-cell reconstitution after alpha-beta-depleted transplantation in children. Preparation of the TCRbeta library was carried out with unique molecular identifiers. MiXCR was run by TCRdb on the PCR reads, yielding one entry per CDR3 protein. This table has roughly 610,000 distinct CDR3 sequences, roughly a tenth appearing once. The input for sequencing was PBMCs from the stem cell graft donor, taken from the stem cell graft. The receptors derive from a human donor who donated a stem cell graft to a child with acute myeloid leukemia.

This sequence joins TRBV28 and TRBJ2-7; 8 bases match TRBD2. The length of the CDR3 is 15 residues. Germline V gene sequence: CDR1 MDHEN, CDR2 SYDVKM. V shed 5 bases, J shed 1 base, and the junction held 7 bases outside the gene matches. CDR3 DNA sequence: TGTGCCAGCAGTCCGGGGGGGACTGCATCCTACGAGCAGTACTTC. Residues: CASSPGGTASYEQYF.

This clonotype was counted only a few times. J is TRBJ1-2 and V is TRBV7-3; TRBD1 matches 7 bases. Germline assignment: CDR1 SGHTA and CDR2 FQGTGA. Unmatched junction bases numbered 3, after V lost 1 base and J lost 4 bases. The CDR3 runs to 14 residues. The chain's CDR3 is CASSLRGGSYGYTF. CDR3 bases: TGTGCCAGCAGCTTAAGAGGGGGCTCCTATGGCTACACCTTC. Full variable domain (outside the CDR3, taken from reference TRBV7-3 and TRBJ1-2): GAGVSQTPSNKVTEKGKYVELRCDPISGHTALYWYRQSLGQGPEFLIYFQGTGAADDSGLPNDRFFAVRPEGSVSTLKIQRTERGDSAVYLCASSLRGGSYGYTFGSGTRLTVV.

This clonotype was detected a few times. The CDR3 protein is CATSRGQGAKNSPLHF. CDR3 bases: TGTGCCACCAGCAGAGGACAGGGAGCGAAAAATTCACCCCTCCACTTT. The chain carries TRBV15 and TRBJ1-6; 7 nucleotides match TRBD1. V shed 1 base, J shed 7 bases, and the junction held 7 bases outside the gene matches. Germline loops: CDR1 LNHNV, CDR2 YYDKDF (reference sequence). This CDR3 has 16 amino acids. The full variable domain, completed using reference TRBV15 and TRBJ1-6, is DAMVIQNPRYQVTQFGKPVTLSCSQTLNHNVMYWYQQKSSQAPKLLFHYYDKDFNNEADTPDNFQSRRPNTSFCFLDIRSPGLGDTAMYLCATSRGQGAKNSPLHFGNGTRLTVT.

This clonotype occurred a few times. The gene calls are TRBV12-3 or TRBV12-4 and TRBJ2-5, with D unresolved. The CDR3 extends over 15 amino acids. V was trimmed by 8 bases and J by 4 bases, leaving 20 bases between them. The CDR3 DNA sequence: TGTGCCAGCCGAACCCAAGCGTCCCGCGGAGAGACCCAGTACTTC. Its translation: CASRTQASRGETQYF.